The sequence of this TCR beta chain was determined in a study of shared clonotypes between healthy human individuals (dated by TCRdb to the early 2020s). Background on the whole study: The cohort comprised two women and a few men aged 18 to 49 years. For each donor, three plates each were used for CD4 naive and CD4 memory, two plates were used for CD8 naive, and one plate was used for CD8 memory. Blood TCR repertoires of a handful of healthy adults were deeply sequenced to estimate repertoire size and the extent of clonotype sharing between individuals. Different laboratories and diverse techniques were used to prepare libraries and sequence TCR repertoires, to increase sequencing depth and limit assay-specific biases. Leukapheresis yielded between about 0.94 and 10 billion PBMCs per donor.

As concerns this clone: Its binding antigen is unknown. Qualities for individual bases were not recorded, and no much larger clone is one base off.

The donors were healthy, HIV-negative adults who had no recently reported acute infections or vaccinations. All donors were Caucasian adults living in Nashville, Tennessee, USA. CD4+ T cells were enriched by magnetic negative selection, after which naive cells were positively selected on CD45RA and the negative fraction was taken as the memory subset. After blood collection by leukapheresis, PBMCs were isolated using Ficoll-Histopaque density gradient centrifugation and then cryopreserved in the vapor phase of liquid nitrogen. Analytical flow cytometry was used to check the purity and quantity of every magnetically sorted T cell population. Each sorted fraction had its genomic DNA isolated and then quantified by UV absorbance on a Nanodrop 2000c. Using the deep immunoSEQ assay, TCR CDR3 regions were amplified from genomic DNA by multiplex PCR. Extracted genomic DNA from each cell subset was distributed evenly across all wells of several immunoSEQ 96-well plates, and each plate was treated as a replicate. For sorted subsets, each replicate PCR was loaded with roughly 200 ng genomic DNA, equivalent to 30,000 to 35,000 T cell genomes. Purified libraries were quantified with a Qubit 3.0 fluorometer, sized on a Bioanalyzer 2100, and re-quantified with the KAPA Library Quantification kit. Every immunoSEQ 96-well plate was sequenced on a dedicated single-read 150-cycle Illumina NextSeq 550 flow cell. As for the original processing: Because the immunoSEQ output included only junctional sequences and no quality scores, the filtering could not be the same as the filtering used for full-length reads. Sequences were annotated with PyIR, a Python wrapper for IgBLAST v1.9, and V/J genes and CDR3 were assigned using IMGT germline references. Reads were removed for weak V/J assignments (E-value above 1e-6), missing CDR3, stop codons, out-of-frame junctions, or ambiguous translated residues. V3J clonotypes were defined by identical inferred V gene, J gene, and CDR3 amino acid sequence. To compute the percentage overlap between repertoires, the number of shared unique clonotypes was divided by the size of the smaller repertoire. RTK rarefaction, the Chao1 estimator, and Recon v2.1 estimates of unobserved clonotypes were used to assess repertoire richness. Generation probabilities were computed with OLGA for all TCRbeta clonotypes obtained by the gDNA method from several donors. TCRdb mirrors the immuneACCESS table, restricted to in-frame sequences. Some clones are absent from its copies; in checked studies, under half trace to an unresolved V gene, and the reason for the others is unknown. The V and J calls and clone size are taken from that table; D and trimming were inferred from the DNA. The sample contains 900,000 to 1,200,000 clones, 78% of them found a single time. The ten largest clones take up roughly 0.65% of the sample.

Study-wide findings and limitations: Pairwise subsampling led to the expectation that sequencing depth would affect the degree of clonotype sharing among donors. Naive subsets generally had larger estimated clonotype richness than memory subsets did. Sampling was restricted to blood, and TCR repertoires in tissue are likely to differ from TCR repertoires in blood. Compared with non-shared clonotypes, clonotypes shared by all four sorted-subset donors had higher generation probabilities. The genetic and exposure-history diversity represented was limited by the small number of donors. Sharing across four donors was observed for around 5% of naive CD4, about 4% of naive CD8, 2.3% of memory CD4, and roughly 0.4% of memory CD8 clonotypes. Incomplete sequencing was indicated by rarefaction of sorted-subset datasets, despite the large sequencing depth.

The CDR3, from cysteine to phenylalanine, totals 13 residues. The read is trimmed to its CDR3 DNA, 39 bases read in frame from base 1. Relative to germline, V is 3 bases shorter and J is 6 bases shorter, with 9 bases between their ends. According to the germline V gene, CDR1 reads SGDLS and CDR2 reads YYNGEE. The V and J genes are TRBV9 and TRBJ2-2, with an unclear D gene assignment. The TCR originated in a man between 18 and 35 years old in good health. Some clones in this sample may be carry-over from other donors' samples. The specimen sequenced was memory CD4+ T cells from PBMCs. Per the publication, the cell subset or site label means: CD45RA-negative fraction. CDR3 sequence: CASSEEGSGELFF. DNA sequence: TGTGCCAGCAGCGAAGAAGGCTCCGGGGAGCTGTTTTTT.